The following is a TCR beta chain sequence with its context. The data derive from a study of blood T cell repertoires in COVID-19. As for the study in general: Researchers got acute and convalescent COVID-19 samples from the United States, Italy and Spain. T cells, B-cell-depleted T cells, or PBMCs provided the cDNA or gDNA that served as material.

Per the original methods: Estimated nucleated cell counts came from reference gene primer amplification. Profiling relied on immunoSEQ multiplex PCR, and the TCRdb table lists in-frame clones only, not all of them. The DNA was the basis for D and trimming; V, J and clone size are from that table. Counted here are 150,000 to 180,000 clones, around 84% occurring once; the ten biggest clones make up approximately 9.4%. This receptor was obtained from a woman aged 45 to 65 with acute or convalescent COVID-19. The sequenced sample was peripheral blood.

The CDR3 spells CASSFSGRVDEQYF. CDR3 nucleotides: TGTGCCAGCAGTTTTTCCGGCAGGGTCGACGAGCAGTACTTC. This sequence joins TRBV7-2 and TRBJ2-7, with a weak D call TRBD1 (5 bases). The CDR3 is 14 residues long. The germline V gene encodes CDR1 SGHTA and CDR2 FQGNSA. V lost 6 bases and J lost 5, with 17 bases in between.